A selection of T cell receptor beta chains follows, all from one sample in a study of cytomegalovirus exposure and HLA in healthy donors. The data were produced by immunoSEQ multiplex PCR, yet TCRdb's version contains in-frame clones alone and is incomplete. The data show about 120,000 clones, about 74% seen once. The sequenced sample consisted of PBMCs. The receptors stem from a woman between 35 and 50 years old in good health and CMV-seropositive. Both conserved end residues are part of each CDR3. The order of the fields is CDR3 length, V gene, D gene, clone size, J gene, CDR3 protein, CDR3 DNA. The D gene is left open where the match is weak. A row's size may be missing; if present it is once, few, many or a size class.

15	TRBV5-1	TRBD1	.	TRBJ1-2	CASSPGTGRNYGYTF	TGCGCCAGCAGCCCGGGGACAGGACGAAACTATGGCTACACCTTC
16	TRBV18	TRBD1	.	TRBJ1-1	CASSPYLGQVNTEAFF	TGTGCCAGCTCACCTTATCTCGGACAGGTGAACACTGAAGCTTTCTTT
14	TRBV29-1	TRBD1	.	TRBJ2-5	CSVDRDRAQETQYF	TGCAGCGTTGATCGGGACAGGGCGCAAGAGACCCAGTACTTC
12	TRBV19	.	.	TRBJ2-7	CASSVSRGEQYF	TGTGCCAGTAGTGTTAGCCGGGGCGAGCAGTACTTC
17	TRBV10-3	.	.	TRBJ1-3	CAISDPRGSISGNTIYF	TGTGCCATCAGTGACCCTAGGGGGAGTATCAGTGGAAACACCATATATTTT
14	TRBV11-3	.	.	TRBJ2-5	CASSLLGEKETQYF	TGTGCCAGCAGCTTATTGGGCGAGAAAGAGACCCAGTACTTC
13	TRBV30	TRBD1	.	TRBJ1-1	CAWSAQGATEAFF	TGTGCCTGGAGTGCACAGGGGGCTACTGAAGCTTTCTTT
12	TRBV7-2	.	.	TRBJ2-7	CASSPRPTEQYF	TGTGCCAGCAGCCCCCGCCCCACCGAGCAGTACTTC
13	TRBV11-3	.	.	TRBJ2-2	CASSTRGAGELFF	TGTGCCAGCAGCACCAGGGGGGCCGGGGAGCTGTTTTTT
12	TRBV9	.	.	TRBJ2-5	CASGTGEETQYF	TGTGCCAGCGGCACGGGTGAAGAGACCCAGTACTTC
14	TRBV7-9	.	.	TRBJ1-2	CASSLGTAGDGYTF	TGTGCCAGCAGCCTAGGGACGGCCGGGGATGGCTACACCTTC
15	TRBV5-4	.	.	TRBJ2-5	CASTPGGGRQETQYF	TGTGCCAGCACCCCGGGTGGGGGCCGCCAAGAGACCCAGTACTTC
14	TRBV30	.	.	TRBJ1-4	CAWSKGGGYEKLFF	TGTGCCTGGAGTAAGGGAGGGGGATACGAAAAACTGTTTTTT
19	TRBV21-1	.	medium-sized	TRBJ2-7	CASSKVKSAWTDDPYEQYF	TGTGCCAGCAGCAAAGTTAAGTCGGCATGGACAGACGACCCCTACGAGCAGTACTTC
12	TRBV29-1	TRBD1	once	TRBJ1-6	CSVGDRGSPLHF	TGCAGCGTTGGAGACAGGGGATCACCCCTCCACTTT
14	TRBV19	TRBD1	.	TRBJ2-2	CASRGQGNTGELFF	TGTGCCAGTAGAGGACAGGGGAACACCGGGGAGCTGTTTTTT
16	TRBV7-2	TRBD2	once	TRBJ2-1	CASSLVGTSGYNEQFF	TGTGCCAGCAGCTTAGTAGGGACTAGCGGATACAATGAGCAGTTCTTC
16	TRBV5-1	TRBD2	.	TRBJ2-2	CASSLALAGSTGELFF	TGCGCCAGCAGCTTGGCGCTAGCGGGGTCCACCGGGGAGCTGTTTTTT
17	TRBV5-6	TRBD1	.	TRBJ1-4	CASSLAGRGPTNEKLFF	TGTGCCAGCAGCTTGGCTGGCAGGGGGCCAACTAATGAAAAACTGTTTTTT
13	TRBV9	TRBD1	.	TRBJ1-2	CASSSGQRNGYTF	TGTGCCAGCAGCTCGGGACAGCGGAATGGCTACACCTTC
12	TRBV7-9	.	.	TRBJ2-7	CSSGQGGHEQYF	TGTTCCAGCGGGCAGGGAGGTCACGAGCAGTACTTC
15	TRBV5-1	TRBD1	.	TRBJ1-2	CASSSWTGSNYGYTF	TGCGCCAGCAGCAGTTGGACAGGGTCAAACTATGGCTACACCTTC
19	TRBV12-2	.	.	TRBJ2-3	CASRLVLAGKVGATDTQYF	TGTGCAAGTCGCTTAGTCCTAGCGGGGAAGGTCGGGGCAACAGATACGCAGTATTTT
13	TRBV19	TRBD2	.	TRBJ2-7	CASKGRGGYEQYF	TGTGCCAGTAAAGGGCGCGGGGGCTACGAGCAGTACTTC
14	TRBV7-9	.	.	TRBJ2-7	CASSDGGQTYEQYF	TGTGCCAGCAGCGACGGGGGACAGACCTACGAGCAGTACTTC
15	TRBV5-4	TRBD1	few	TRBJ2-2	CASRSDRGPTGELFF	TGTGCCAGCAGAAGTGACAGGGGACCCACCGGGGAGCTGTTTTTT
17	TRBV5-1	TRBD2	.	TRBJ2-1	CASSLGLAGGSGNEQFF	TGCGCCAGCAGCTTGGGACTAGCGGGAGGATCGGGAAATGAGCAGTTCTTC
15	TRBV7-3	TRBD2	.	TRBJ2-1	CASSRGGSSYNEQFF	TGTGCCAGCAGCCGCGGGGGGAGCTCCTACAATGAGCAGTTCTTC
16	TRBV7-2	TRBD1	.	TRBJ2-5	CASSNFGTAPQETQYF	TGTGCCAGCAGCAACTTCGGGACAGCCCCACAAGAGACCCAGTACTTC
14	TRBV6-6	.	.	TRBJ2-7	CATSNRERIYEQYF	TGTGCCACCTCGAACCGGGAGCGAATTTACGAGCAGTACTTC
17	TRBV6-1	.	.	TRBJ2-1	CASSARGVGNSYNEQFF	TGTGCCAGCAGTGCCCGGGGTGTAGGGAATTCCTACAATGAGCAGTTCTTC
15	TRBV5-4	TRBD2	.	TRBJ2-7	CASSSSGLSSYEQYF	TGTGCCAGCAGCTCTAGCGGCCTCAGCTCCTACGAGCAGTACTTC
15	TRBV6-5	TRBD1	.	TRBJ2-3	CASSPRTGWADTQYF	TGTGCCAGCAGTCCGCGGACAGGGTGGGCAGATACGCAGTATTTT
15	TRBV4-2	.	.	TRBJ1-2	CASSPGGREVDGYTF	TGTGCCAGCAGCCCCGGGGGGAGGGAAGTCGATGGCTACACCTTC
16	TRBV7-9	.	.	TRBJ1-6	CASSSTGDSYNSPLHF	TGTGCCAGCAGTTCTACAGGAGACTCCTATAATTCACCCCTCCACTTT
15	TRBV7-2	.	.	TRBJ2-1	CASSLVGGGFHEQFF	TGTGCCAGCAGCTTAGTGGGGGGGGGCTTCCATGAGCAGTTCTTC
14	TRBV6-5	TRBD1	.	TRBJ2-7	CASRLGTGLSEQYF	TGTGCCAGCAGATTAGGGACAGGCTTAAGCGAGCAGTACTTC
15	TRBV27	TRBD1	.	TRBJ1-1	CASSPRQGFDTEAFF	TGTGCCAGCAGTCCTCGACAGGGTTTTGACACTGAAGCTTTCTTT
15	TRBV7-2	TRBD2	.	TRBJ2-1	CASSFIGRADNEQFF	TGTGCCAGCAGCTTCATCGGGAGGGCCGACAATGAGCAGTTCTTC
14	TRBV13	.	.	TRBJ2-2	CASSLVLNTGELFF	TGTGCCAGCAGCTTAGTCTTAAACACCGGGGAGCTGTTTTTT
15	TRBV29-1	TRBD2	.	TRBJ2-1	CSVERTSGRGNEQFF	TGCAGCGTTGAAAGGACTAGCGGGAGAGGGAATGAGCAGTTCTTC
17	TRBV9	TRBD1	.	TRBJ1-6	CASSVGGPGTGGSPLHF	TGTGCCAGCAGCGTAGGGGGCCCCGGGACAGGGGGTTCACCCCTCCACTTT
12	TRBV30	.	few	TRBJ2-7	CATDRNKYEQYF	TGTGCCACCGACAGGAATAAATACGAGCAGTACTTC
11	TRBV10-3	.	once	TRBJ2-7	CAISSKYEQYF	TGTGCCATCAGTTCTAAATACGAGCAGTACTTC
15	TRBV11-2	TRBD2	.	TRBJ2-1	CASSFHSGRSNEQFF	TGTGCCAGCAGCTTTCATAGCGGGAGATCCAATGAGCAGTTCTTC
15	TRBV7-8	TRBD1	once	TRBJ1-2	CASSLGQGALGGYTF	TGTGCCAGCAGCTTAGGACAGGGGGCTTTAGGAGGCTACACCTTC
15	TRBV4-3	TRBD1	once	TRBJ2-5	CASSQVAQGSETQYF	TGCGCCAGCAGCCAAGTCGCACAGGGGAGCGAGACCCAGTACTTC
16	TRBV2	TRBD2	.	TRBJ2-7	CASSERPPGGGNEQYF	TGTGCCAGCAGTGAAAGACCCCCGGGCGGGGGGAACGAGCAGTACTTC
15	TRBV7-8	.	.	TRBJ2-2	CASSLGAGNTGELFF	TGTGCCAGCAGCTTAGGCGCAGGGAACACCGGGGAGCTGTTTTTT
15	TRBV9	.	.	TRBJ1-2	CASSAPGGENYGYTF	TGTGCCAGCAGCGCCCCGGGGGGGGAGAACTATGGCTACACCTTC
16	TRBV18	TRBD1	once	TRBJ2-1	CASSGLSGGASNEQFF	TGTGCCAGCTCGGGTCTTTCAGGGGGCGCATCCAATGAGCAGTTCTTC
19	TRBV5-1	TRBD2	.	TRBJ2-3	CASSLRLAGSSSSTDTQYF	TGCGCCAGCAGCCTAAGACTAGCGGGGTCTTCTTCTAGCACAGATACGCAGTATTTT
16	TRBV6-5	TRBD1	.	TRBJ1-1	CASSSGQGKMNTEAFF	TGTGCCAGCAGTTCGGGACAGGGTAAGATGAACACTGAAGCTTTCTTT
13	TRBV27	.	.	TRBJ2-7	CASSLRSELEQYF	TGTGCCAGCAGTTTAAGATCGGAGCTCGAGCAGTACTTC
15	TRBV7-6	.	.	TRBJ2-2	CASSLESGTTGELFF	TGTGCCAGCAGCTTAGAGTCAGGGACTACCGGGGAGCTGTTTTTT
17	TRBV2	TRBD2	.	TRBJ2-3	CASSDTKLAGATDTQYF	TGTGCCAGCAGTGACACCAAACTAGCGGGGGCCACAGATACGCAGTATTTT
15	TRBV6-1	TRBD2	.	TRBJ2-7	CASTEGSGRAYEQYF	TGTGCCAGCACCGAGGGTAGCGGGAGGGCCTACGAGCAGTACTTC